This T cell receptor (beta chain) was sequenced during a study of tumor T cells in aggressive B-cell lymphoma. Profiling relied on immunoSEQ multiplex PCR, and the TCRdb table lists in-frame clones only, not all of them. The repertoire includes roughly 3,000 clones, roughly 85% of them detected once, and about 4% sits in the top ten. Trimming at V came to 4 bases and at J to 3 bases, leaving 12 bases not matched to a gene. Germline values: CDR1 SGHRS, CDR2 YFSETQ. The CDR3 runs 16 residues. The chain couples TRBV5-1 to TRBJ2-7, with 8 bases matching TRBD1. Sequences were obtained from tumor tissue. The clonotype originates from an adult with diffuse large B cell lymphoma. This CDR3 is CASSPGAGGSFYEQYF. The CDR3, as DNA: TGCGCCAGCAGCCCGGGGGCAGGGGGCTCCTTCTACGAGCAGTACTTC.